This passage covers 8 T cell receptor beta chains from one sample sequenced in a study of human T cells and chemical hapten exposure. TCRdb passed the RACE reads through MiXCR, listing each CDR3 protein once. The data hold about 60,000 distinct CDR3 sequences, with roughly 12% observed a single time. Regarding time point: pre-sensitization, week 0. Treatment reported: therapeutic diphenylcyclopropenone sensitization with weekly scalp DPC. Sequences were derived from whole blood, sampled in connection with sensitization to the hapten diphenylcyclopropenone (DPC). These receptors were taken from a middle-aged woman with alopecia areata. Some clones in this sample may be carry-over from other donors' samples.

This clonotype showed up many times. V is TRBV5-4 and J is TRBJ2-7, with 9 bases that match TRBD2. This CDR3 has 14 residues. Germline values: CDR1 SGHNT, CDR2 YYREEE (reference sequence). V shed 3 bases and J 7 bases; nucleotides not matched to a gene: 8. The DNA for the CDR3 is TGTGCCAGCAGCTCAAAAGCGGGAGGAGAAGAGCAGTACTTC. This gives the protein CASSSKAGGEEQYF.

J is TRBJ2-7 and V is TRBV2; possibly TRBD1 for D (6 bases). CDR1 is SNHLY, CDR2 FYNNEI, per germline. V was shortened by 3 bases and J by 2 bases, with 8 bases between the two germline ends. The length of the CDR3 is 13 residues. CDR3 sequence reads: CASSETGPYEQYF. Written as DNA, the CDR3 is TGTGCCAGCAGTGAGACAGGCCCCTACGAGCAGTACTTC.

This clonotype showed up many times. The CDR3 spells CSARARGNQPQHF. CDR3 bases: TGCAGTGCTAGAGCCCGGGGGAATCAGCCCCAGCATTTT. V and J are TRBV20-1 and TRBJ1-5, with TRBD1 as a possible D gene (5 bases). The V and J ends lost 1 base and 4 bases respectively, with 8 bases between them. There are 13 residues in the CDR3. CDR1 is DFQATT and CDR2 is SNEGSKA in the germline V gene (reference sequence).

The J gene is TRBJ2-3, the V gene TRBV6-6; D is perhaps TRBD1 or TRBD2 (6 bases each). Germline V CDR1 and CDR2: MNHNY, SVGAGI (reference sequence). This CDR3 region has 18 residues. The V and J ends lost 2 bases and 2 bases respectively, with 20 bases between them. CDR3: CASSYPIRGGRFTDTQYF. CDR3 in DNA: TGTGCCAGCAGTTACCCGATCCGAGGGGGGCGATTCACAGATACGCAGTATTTT.

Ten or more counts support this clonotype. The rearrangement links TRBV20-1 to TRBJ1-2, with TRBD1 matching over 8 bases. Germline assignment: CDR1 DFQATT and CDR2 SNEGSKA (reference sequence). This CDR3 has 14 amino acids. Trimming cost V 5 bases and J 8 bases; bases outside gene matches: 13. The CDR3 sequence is CSAPALDRAGGYTF. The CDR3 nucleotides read TGCAGTGCTCCAGCCCTGGACAGGGCGGGCGGCTACACCTTC.

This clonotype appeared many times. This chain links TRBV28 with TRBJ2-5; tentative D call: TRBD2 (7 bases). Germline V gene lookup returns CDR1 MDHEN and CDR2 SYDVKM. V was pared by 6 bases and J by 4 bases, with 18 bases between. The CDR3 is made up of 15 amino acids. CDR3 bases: TGTGCCAGCAGCCCCACCTGGGGGGGGCGAGAGACCCAGTACTTC. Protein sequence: CASSPTWGGRETQYF.

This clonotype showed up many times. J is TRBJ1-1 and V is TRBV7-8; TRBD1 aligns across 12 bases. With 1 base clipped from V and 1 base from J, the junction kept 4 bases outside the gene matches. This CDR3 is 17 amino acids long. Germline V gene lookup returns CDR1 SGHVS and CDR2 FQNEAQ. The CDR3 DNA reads TGTGCCAGCAGCTTAGAGGGACAGGGGGCGAGGAACACTGAAGCTTTCTTT. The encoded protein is CASSLEGQGARNTEAFF.

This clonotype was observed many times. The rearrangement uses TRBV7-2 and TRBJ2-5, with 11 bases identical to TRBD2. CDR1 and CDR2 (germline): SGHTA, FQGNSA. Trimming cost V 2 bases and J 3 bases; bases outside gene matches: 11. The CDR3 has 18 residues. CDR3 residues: CASSLSMGLAGGKETQYF. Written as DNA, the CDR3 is TGTGCCAGCAGCTTAAGTATGGGGCTAGCGGGGGGAAAAGAGACCCAGTACTTC.